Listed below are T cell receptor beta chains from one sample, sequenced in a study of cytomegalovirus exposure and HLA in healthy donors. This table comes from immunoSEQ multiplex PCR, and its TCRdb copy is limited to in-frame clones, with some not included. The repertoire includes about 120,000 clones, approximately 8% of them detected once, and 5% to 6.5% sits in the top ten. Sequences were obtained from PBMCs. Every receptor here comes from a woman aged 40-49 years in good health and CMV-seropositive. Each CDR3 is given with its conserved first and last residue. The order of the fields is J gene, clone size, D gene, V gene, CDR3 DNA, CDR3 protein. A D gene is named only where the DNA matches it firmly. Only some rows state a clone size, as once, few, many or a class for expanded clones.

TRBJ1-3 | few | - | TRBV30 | TGTGCCTGGAGTGTGTCCGACACCATATATTTT | CAWSVSDTIYF
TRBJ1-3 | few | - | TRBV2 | TGTGCCAGCAGTGAAGCGCGGGGCCCTTTCACTGGAAACACCATATATTTT | CASSEARGPFTGNTIYF
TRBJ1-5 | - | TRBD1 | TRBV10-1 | TGCGCCAGCGGTGTGCCCGGGACAGATTATCAGCCCCAGCATTTT | CASGVPGTDYQPQHF
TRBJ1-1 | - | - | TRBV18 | TGTGCCAGCTCACGCACAGGGAGTACATCGAACACTGAAGCTTTCTTT | CASSRTGSTSNTEAFF
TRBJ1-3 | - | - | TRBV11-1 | TGTGCCAGCTCACAGCCCTCTGGAAACACCATATATTTT | CASSQPSGNTIYF
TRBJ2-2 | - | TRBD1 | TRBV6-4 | TGTGCCAGCAGTGGCTCGGAGACAGGGGAGAGCGGGGAGCTGTTTTTT | CASSGSETGESGELFF
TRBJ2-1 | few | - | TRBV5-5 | TGTGCCAGCAGCTGGGACTCACCACGATCCTACAATGAGCAGTTCTTC | CASSWDSPRSYNEQFF
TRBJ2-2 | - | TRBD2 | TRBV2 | TGTGCCAGCAGGCCGACTAGCGGGGGGGCCGGCGGGGAGCTGTTTTTT | CASRPTSGGAGGELFF
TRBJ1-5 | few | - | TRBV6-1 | TGTGCCACCCCCGCCGGACAGAATAGCAATCAGCCCCAGCATTTT | CATPAGQNSNQPQHF
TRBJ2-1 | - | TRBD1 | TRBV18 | TGTGCCAGCTCACCGCCAGGGACAGGGGTTTGGAGTACAGAGCAGTTCTTC | CASSPPGTGVWSTEQFF
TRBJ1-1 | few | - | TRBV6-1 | TGTGCCAGCACCCGTAGAGGGGGAATGAACACTGAAGCTTTCTTT | CASTRRGGMNTEAFF
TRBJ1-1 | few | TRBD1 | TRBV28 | TGTGCCAGCAGGACAGGGGGCGCCGTCACTGAAGCTTTCTTT | CASRTGGAVTEAFF
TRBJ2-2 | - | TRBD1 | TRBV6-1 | TGTGCCACCGGGACAGCCTCGACCACCGGGGAGCTGTTTTTT | CATGTASTTGELFF
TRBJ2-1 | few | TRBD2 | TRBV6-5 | TGTGCCAGCAGTTCTTATCGCGGGGGGGCCTACAATGAGCAGTTCTTC | CASSSYRGGAYNEQFF
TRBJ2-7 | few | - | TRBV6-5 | TGTGCCAGCCGGGATGGGGGGAAATACGAGCAGTACTTC | CASRDGGKYEQYF
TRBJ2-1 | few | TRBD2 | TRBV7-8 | TGTGCCAGCAGCTCTTGGACTAGCGGGGGGCGGGATGAGCAGTTCTTC | CASSSWTSGGRDEQFF
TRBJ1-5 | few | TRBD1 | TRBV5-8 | TGTGCCAGCTACAGGGGGGAATATAGCAATCAGCCCCAGCATTTT | CASYRGEYSNQPQHF
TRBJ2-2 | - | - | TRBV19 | TGTGCCAGTAGTATCGCCCGAACTTCGAACACCGGGGAGCTGTTTTTT | CASSIARTSNTGELFF
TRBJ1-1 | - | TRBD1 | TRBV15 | TGTGCCACCAGCCCTGACAGGGGGGAAGCTTTCTTT | CATSPDRGEAFF
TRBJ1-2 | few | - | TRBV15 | TGTGCCACCAGCAGAGAGGTGGCCTCGGGAGGCTACACCTTC | CATSREVASGGYTF
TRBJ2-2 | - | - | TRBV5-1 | TGCGCCAGCAGCTTGGGGGGGCCTGAAACCGGGGAGCTGTTTTTT | CASSLGGPETGELFF
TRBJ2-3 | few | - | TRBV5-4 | TGTGCCAGCGCAGGGGGGCCTGACGTAACTAGCACAGATACGCAGTATTTT | CASAGGPDVTSTDTQYF
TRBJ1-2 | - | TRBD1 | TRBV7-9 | TGTGCCAGCAGCTTGGGCCAGGGGGCCGACTATGGCTACACCTTC | CASSLGQGADYGYTF
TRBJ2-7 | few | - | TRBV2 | TGTGCCACCGCTGCCTTGGCCAGCTACGAGCAGTACTTC | CATAALASYEQYF
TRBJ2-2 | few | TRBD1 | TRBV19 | TGTGCCAGTAGTTTCCTGACAGGGGGCACCGGGGAGCTGTTTTTT | CASSFLTGGTGELFF
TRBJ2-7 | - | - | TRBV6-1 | TGTGCCAGCAGTGAAGAGACACATTACGAGCAGTACTTC | CASSEETHYEQYF
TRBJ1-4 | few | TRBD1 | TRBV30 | TGTGCCTGGAGTATTGACAGGGGAGGTGAAAAACTGTTTTTT | CAWSIDRGGEKLFF
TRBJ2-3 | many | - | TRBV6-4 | TGTGCCAGCAGTGACGGGGGGGCCACAGATACGCAGTATTTT | CASSDGGATDTQYF
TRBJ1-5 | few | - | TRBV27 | TGTGCCAGCAGTTCCCACAGGGAGAATCAGCCCCAGCATTTT | CASSSHRENQPQHF
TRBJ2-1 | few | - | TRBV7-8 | TGTGCCAGCAGCTTACCGACCCAACAGGGCGATGAGCAGTTCTTC | CASSLPTQQGDEQFF
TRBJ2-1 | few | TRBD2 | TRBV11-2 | TGTGCCAGCAGCTTAGACGGCGGGACTAGCGGGACGGCGCCGTTCTTC | CASSLDGGTSGTAPFF
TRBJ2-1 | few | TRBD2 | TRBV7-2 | TGTGCCAGCAGCTTAGTGGGGGGGACGAGCTCCTACAATGAGCAGTTCTTC | CASSLVGGTSSYNEQFF
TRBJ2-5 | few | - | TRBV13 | TGTGCCAGCAGCTTAGACCCAGGCCAAGAGACCCAGTACTTC | CASSLDPGQETQYF
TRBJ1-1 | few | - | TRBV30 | TGTGCCTGGACTTCGGACAGATTGAACACTGAAGCTTTCTTT | CAWTSDRLNTEAFF
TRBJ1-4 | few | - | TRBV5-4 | TGTGCCAGCAGCCCGGGGGGGCCCCCTAATGAAAAACTGTTTTTT | CASSPGGPPNEKLFF
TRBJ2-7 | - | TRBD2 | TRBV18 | TGTGCCAGCTCACCTCGAACTAGCGGGGGGCAAGGCGAGCAGTACTTC | CASSPRTSGGQGEQYF
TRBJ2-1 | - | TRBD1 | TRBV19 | TGTGCCAGTAGCCCCGGGACAGGGCCCTACAATGAGCAGTTCTTC | CASSPGTGPYNEQFF
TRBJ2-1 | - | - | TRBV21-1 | TGTGCCACCCAGCAAATAGGACTGTTCTACTCCTACAATGAGCAGTTCTTC | CATQQIGLFYSYNEQFF
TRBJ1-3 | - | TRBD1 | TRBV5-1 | TGCGCCAGCAGCTCGACAGGGGGCGCATCTGGAAACACCATATATTTT | CASSSTGGASGNTIYF
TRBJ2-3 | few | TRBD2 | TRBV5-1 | TGCGCCAGCAGCACGGACGGCGGGGGGGCGTTGACAGATACGCAGTATTTT | CASSTDGGGALTDTQYF
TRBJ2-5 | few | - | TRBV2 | TGTGCCAGCAGTGAACTGTCTGGGGCCTCCCAAGAGACCCAGTACTTC | CASSELSGASQETQYF
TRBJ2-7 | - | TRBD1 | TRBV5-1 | TGCGCCAGCAGCTTCGACAGGGGGTCCTACGAGCAGTACTTC | CASSFDRGSYEQYF
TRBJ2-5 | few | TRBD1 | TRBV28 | TGTGCCAGCAGTATACTACAGGGGGCCCAAGAGACCCAGTACTTC | CASSILQGAQETQYF
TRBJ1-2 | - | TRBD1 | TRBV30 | TGTGCCTGGACGGTCCCAGGGGGCGGCCTGTTGGCCTATGGCTACACCTTC | CAWTVPGGGLLAYGYTF
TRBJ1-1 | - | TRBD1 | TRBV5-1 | TGCGCCAGCAGCGCAATACAGGGGGTCTACACTGAAGCTTTCTTT | CASSAIQGVYTEAFF